This TCR beta chain was sequenced in a study of human T cells and chemical hapten exposure. General study points: TCRs at a frequency above 1 in 1000 stayed unchanged with DPC sensitization.

The germline V gene encodes CDR1 MNHEY and CDR2 SVGAGI. Trimming removed 0 bases from V and 1 base from J, with 15 bases in between. The CDR3 totals 17 residues. Time point indicated: pre-sensitization, week 0. Treatment denoted: therapeutic diphenylcyclopropenone sensitization with weekly scalp DPC. The library gave individual cDNA molecules unique molecular identifiers. TCRdb reprocessed the RACE reads via MiXCR and lists one record per CDR3 protein. The sample yields 200,000 to 300,000 distinct CDR3 sequences, roughly 8.9% seen once. Comments on this clonotype: Its matching antigen is unknown.

V is TRBV6-5 and J is TRBJ1-1; a weak D match, TRBD1 (6 bases). The source is a woman in her 40s with alopecia areata. Some clones in this sample may be carry-over from other donors' samples. This specimen consisted of whole blood, obtained in connection with sensitization to the hapten diphenylcyclopropenone (DPC). The CDR3 coding sequence is TGTGCCAGCAGTTACTCCGGGGGCAGACCCGCGAACACTGAAGCTTTCTTT. It translates to CASSYSGGRPANTEAFF.